The next 10 T cell receptor beta chains were all read from a single sample in a study of blood T cell repertoires in COVID-19. Clones were sequenced by immunoSEQ multiplex PCR, and TCRdb holds only the in-frame ones, with some missing. This sample yields around 100,000 clones, of which about 90% are seen a single time; 6.2% belongs to the top ten. The sequencing sample was made of peripheral blood. The receptors come from a human donor in a cohort sampled during active COVID-19.

The chain recombines TRBV19 with TRBJ1-1; no firm D call. Germline assignment: CDR1 LNHDA and CDR2 SQIVND (reference sequence). The CDR3 covers 14 residues. V gave up 6 bases and J gave up 2 bases, with 13 bases separating them. In nucleotides, the CDR3 is TGTGCCAGTAGGCTGGGGAGGGCAAACACTGAAGCTTTCTTT. Translated: CASRLGRANTEAFF.

This clone was seen a single time. This rearrangement joins TRBV28 to TRBJ2-3; 9 nucleotides match TRBD2. The CDR3 consists of 17 residues. CDR1 is MDHEN, CDR2 SYDVKM, per germline. The J segment lost 2 bases and the V segment lost 2 bases, leaving 8 bases of the junction unmatched. This CDR3 reads CASSLGWASGTTDTQYF. In DNA form, the CDR3 reads TGTGCCAGCAGTTTAGGGTGGGCTAGCGGGACCACAGATACGCAGTATTTT. The complete variable domain, with remaining parts taken from reference TRBV28 and TRBJ2-3, reads DVKVTQSSRYLVKRTGEKVFLECVQDMDHENMFWYRQDPGLGLRLIYFSYDVKMKEKGDIPEGYSVSREKKERFSLILESASTNQTSMYLCASSLGWASGTTDTQYFGPGTRLTVL.

The chain couples TRBV27 to TRBJ2-3, with TRBD1 matching over 7 bases. CDR3 size: 14 residues. V trimming: 3 bases; J trimming: 10 bases; junction bases outside the gene matches: 10. The V gene's germline CDR1 is MNHEY and CDR2 SMNVEV (reference sequence). The CDR3 loop is CASSFGTASIPQYF. CDR3 sequence (DNA): TGTGCCAGCAGTTTCGGGACAGCCAGTATCCCGCAGTATTTT.

The chain has TRBV11-3 and TRBJ2-1; TRBD1 is a possible D gene (5 bases). This CDR3 comprises 15 residues. V lost 5 bases, J lost 7 bases, and 18 bases lay in between. CDR1 is SGHNT and CDR2 is YENEEA in the germline V gene. CDR3 nucleotides: TGTGCCAGCAGCCAAGGGGCGGTAAAAGGAAATGAGCAGTTCTTC. It translates to CASSQGAVKGNEQFF.

This chain joins TRBV7-9 and TRBJ1-2; 9 bases map to TRBD1. There are 15 residues in the CDR3. V was pared by 1 base and J by 6 bases, with 6 bases of the junction left unmatched. Germline V gene sequence: CDR1 SEHNR, CDR2 FQNEAQ (reference sequence). CDR3 nucleotide sequence: TGTGCCAGCAGCTTAGTGCCGGGACAGGGACATGGCTACACCTTC. Its protein product is CASSLVPGQGHGYTF.

V usage is TRBV10-3 and J usage is TRBJ1-3; perhaps TRBD1 as D (5 bases). The CDR3 runs to 14 residues. Trimming removed 2 bases at V and 4 bases at J, with 9 bases between. CDR1 and CDR2 (germline): ENHRY, SYGVKD. CDR3 residues: CAISEPGGGNTIYF. In nucleotides, the CDR3 is TGTGCCATCAGTGAGCCCGGGGGAGGAAACACCATATATTTT.

The rearrangement links TRBV5-8 to TRBJ1-1, with D possibly being TRBD1 (5 bases). In germline, CDR1 is SGHTS, CDR2 YDEGEE. V shed 5 bases and J shed 5 bases, with 25 bases lying between them. The CDR3 totals 17 residues. The CDR3 DNA follows: TGTGCCAGCAGTTTTTCCCTCGTTGACAGCCGTCGGACTGAAGCTTTCTTT. This codes for CASSFSLVDSRRTEAFF.

This sequence joins TRBV11-2 and TRBJ1-2, with 9 positions matching TRBD1. The V gene's germline CDR1 is SGHAT and CDR2 FQNNGV. Trimming cost V 5 bases and J 4 bases; bases outside gene matches: 11. This CDR3 is built from 16 residues. CDR3 sequence reads: CASSKTGTGQTYGYTF. The CDR3 bases are TGTGCCAGCAGCAAGACCGGGACAGGGCAGACCTATGGCTACACCTTC. The full variable domain, completed using reference TRBV11-2 and TRBJ1-2, is EAGVAQSPRYKIIEKRQSVAFWCNPISGHATLYWYQQILGQGPKLLIQFQNNGVVDDSQLPKDRFSAERLKGVDSTLKIQPAKLEDSAVYLCASSKTGTGQTYGYTFGSGTRLTVV.

This clone was seen more than once but under ten times. This chain connects TRBV10-3 to TRBJ2-7; TRBD1 aligns across 8 bases. The V and J ends lost 10 bases and 4 bases, in that order; junction bases with no gene match: 12. Germline values: CDR1 ENHRY, CDR2 SYGVKD. The CDR3 covers 14 residues. The chain's CDR3 is CATWGGTGAYEQYF. The CDR3 region has the DNA TGTGCCACCTGGGGTGGGACAGGTGCATACGAGCAGTACTTC.

This chain's CDR3 is CATSRDSGDGETQYF. The CDR3 coding sequence is TGTGCCACCAGCAGAGATTCCGGGGATGGGGAGACCCAGTACTTC. The chain uses TRBV15 and TRBJ2-5, with D perhaps matching TRBD2 (5 bases). The CDR3 contains 15 residues. The germline V gene encodes CDR1 LNHNV and CDR2 YYDKDF (reference sequence). Trimming removed 0 bases at V and 5 bases at J, with 13 bases between.